The 29 T cell receptor beta chains below were found in one sample sequenced in a study of shared clonotypes between healthy human individuals. Data came from immunoSEQ multiplex PCR; TCRdb stores just in-frame clones and leaves some out. The sample includes about 2.3 million clones, around 90% of them seen just once. The sample comprised naive CD4+ T cells from PBMCs. The subset denotes: CD45RA+ positively selected. The receptors stem from a man aged 18-30 years in good health. Some clones in this sample may be carry-over from other donors' samples.

This rearrangement joins TRBV29-1 to TRBJ2-7, with 8 positions matching TRBD2. With V trimmed by 1 base and J by 9 bases, 11 bases remained unmatched. Per germline, CDR1 SQVTM and CDR2 ANQGSEA. The CDR3 length is 14 residues. The CDR3 here is CSVEALGAGGGQYF. The CDR3 nucleotides are TGCAGCGTTGAAGCTCTAGGGGCGGGAGGTGGGCAGTACTTC.

Details on this clone: The sample carries other DNA sequences with the same CDR3. J is TRBJ2-4 and V is TRBV27, with a possible D match to TRBD1 (5 bases). The CDR3 sequence is 15 residues long. V lost 2 bases and J 0 bases, leaving 8 bases between the germline ends. CDR1 is MNHEY, CDR2 SMNVEV, per germline (reference sequence). The CDR3 sequence is CASSLLGLAKNIQYF. CDR3 sequence (DNA): TGTGCCAGCAGTTTACTGGGGCTAGCCAAAAACATTCAGTACTTC.

The chain links TRBV7-9 to TRBJ2-2; D remains ambiguous. V lost 5 bases and J lost 5, with 12 bases in between. The germline V gene has CDR1 SEHNR and CDR2 FQNEAQ (reference sequence). The CDR3 is 14 residues long. CDR3 sequence reads: CASSPGLGTGELFF. CDR3 sequence (DNA): TGTGCCAGCAGCCCCGGGCTCGGGACCGGGGAGCTGTTTTTT.

The chain is built from TRBV28 and TRBJ2-2, with TRBD1 identical over 11 bases. CDR1 is MDHEN, CDR2 SYDVKM, per germline. The V and J ends lost 6 bases and 6 bases, in that order; junction bases with no gene match: 12. The CDR3 loop spans 17 amino acids. Here the CDR3 reads CASRDRGRGGRPGELFF. DNA of the CDR3: TGTGCCAGCAGGGACAGGGGGCGAGGCGGGAGGCCCGGGGAGCTGTTTTTT.

The chain recombines TRBV7-3 with TRBJ2-1, with 13 bases fitting TRBD2. Germline CDR1 SGHTA, CDR2 FQGTGA. V shed 5 bases and J 9 bases; nucleotides not matched to a gene: 10. CDR3 size: 16 residues. The CDR3 loop is CASSATSGRAGGEQFF. The CDR3 DNA reads TGTGCCAGCAGCGCCACTAGCGGGAGGGCCGGCGGTGAGCAGTTCTTC.

The V call is TRBV5-1, the J call TRBJ2-1, with D uncertain. Trimming shortened V by 7 bases and J by 0 bases, and 11 bases separated the two germline ends. The CDR3 is made up of 14 amino acids. CDR1 is SGHRS, CDR2 YFSETQ, per germline. The CDR3 DNA sequence: TGCGCCAGCGTTTCTGGCAGCTCCTACAATGAGCAGTTCTTC. Translated, it gives CASVSGSSYNEQFF.

V is TRBV9 and J is TRBJ1-2; perhaps TRBD1 as D (5 bases). Germline V gives CDR1 SGDLS, CDR2 YYNGEE. V lost 2 bases to trimming and J lost 5 bases, with 13 bases between them. The CDR3 sequence is 14 residues long. The CDR3 protein is CASSVQGLGYGYTF. The CDR3 DNA sequence: TGTGCCAGCAGCGTTCAGGGTCTCGGGTATGGCTACACCTTC.

The rearrangement joins TRBV27 to TRBJ2-3; D is undetermined. This CDR3 comprises 12 residues. V was shortened by 5 bases and J by 7 bases, with 10 bases between the two germline ends. The germline CDR1 and CDR2 sequences are MNHEY and SMNVEV (reference sequence). The CDR3 DNA follows: TGTGCCAGCAGTACAAACAGACATACGCAGTATTTT. Translating it yields CASSTNRHTQYF.

A word on this clone: Other DNA sequences from this sample encode an identical CDR3 as well. The chain has TRBV15 and TRBJ1-4; no reliable D call. Germline V gene lookup returns CDR1 LNHNV and CDR2 YYDKDF (reference sequence). V was pared by 1 base and J by 8 bases, with 5 bases between. This CDR3 is 12 amino acids long. The CDR3 bases are TGTGCCACCAGCAGAGTCAGGGAAAAACTGTTTTTT. Protein sequence: CATSRVREKLFF. Filled out from reference TRBV15 and TRBJ1-4, the complete variable domain reads DAMVIQNPRYQVTQFGKPVTLSCSQTLNHNVMYWYQQKSSQAPKLLFHYYDKDFNNEADTPDNFQSRRPNTSFCFLDIRSPGLGDTAMYLCATSRVREKLFFGSGTQLSVL.

V gene TRBV7-9 combines with J gene TRBJ1-2; D is unclear. This CDR3 comprises 14 residues. Trimming removed 5 bases from V and 3 bases from J, with 13 bases in between. Germline CDR1 reads SEHNR; CDR2 reads FQNEAQ (reference sequence). The CDR3, as DNA: TGTGCCAGCAGCCGGGGAGGTGTCGACTATGGCTACACCTTC. Protein: CASSRGGVDYGYTF.

The chain's CDR3 is CSVGTGRIKEQYF. The DNA for the CDR3 is TGCAGCGTTGGGACGGGGCGGATCAAGGAGCAGTACTTC. The genes are TRBV29-1 and TRBJ2-7; either TRBD1 or TRBD2 may supply D (5 bases each). V was shortened by 4 bases and J by 7 bases, with 17 bases between the two germline ends. The CDR3 contains 13 residues. The germline V gene has CDR1 SQVTM and CDR2 ANQGSEA.

The V call is TRBV7-2, the J call TRBJ1-1, with 9 bases matching TRBD1. V was clipped by 3 bases and J by 5 bases; unmatched bases: 7. The CDR3 consists of 15 residues. Germline V gene lookup returns CDR1 SGHTA and CDR2 FQGNSA. The CDR3 nucleotides are TGTGCCAGCAGCTTGGTACAGGGGGCGCGAACTGAAGCTTTCTTT. Protein sequence: CASSLVQGARTEAFF.

Of note for this clone: Other DNA sequences in the sample encode the same CDR3. The CDR3 nucleotides read TGTGCCAGCAGCCCCGGACAGGGCGACAATGAGCAGTTCTTC. Protein product: CASSPGQGDNEQFF. The chain is built from TRBV9 and TRBJ2-1; TRBD1 aligns across 8 bases. The germline V gene encodes CDR1 SGDLS and CDR2 YYNGEE. This CDR3 contains 14 residues. The V gene end was trimmed by 4 bases and the J gene end by 5 bases; junction bases not matched to a gene: 5.

CDR3 loop: CASSPPMDTEAFF. The CDR3 nucleotides read TGTGCCAGCAGCCCCCCGATGGACACTGAAGCTTTCTTT. This chain joins TRBV7-9 and TRBJ1-1; D not certain. This CDR3 has 13 amino acids. Germline loops: CDR1 SEHNR, CDR2 FQNEAQ (reference sequence). V was pared by 5 bases and J by 3 bases, with 10 bases between.

CDR3 sequence reads: CATVRSDGSTDTQYF. The DNA of the CDR3 is TGTGCCACCGTTAGGTCTGACGGGAGCACAGATACGCAGTATTTT. The V and J genes are TRBV15 and TRBJ2-3; D remains unclear. Germline loops: CDR1 LNHNV, CDR2 YYDKDF (reference sequence). The CDR3 runs 15 residues. The V end was cut by 8 bases, the J end by 0 bases, with 15 bases between.

This rearrangement joins TRBV9 to TRBJ2-1, with 9 bases aligning to TRBD2. The CDR3 loop spans 15 amino acids. J gave up 3 bases and V 4 bases, and 5 bases lay outside the gene matches. CDR1 and CDR2 (germline): SGDLS, YYNGEE. CDR3 nucleotide sequence: TGTGCCAGCAGCCTCGGACTAGCGAACTACAATGAGCAGTTCTTC. Protein product: CASSLGLANYNEQFF.

A remark on this clone: Other DNA variants within this sample encode the same CDR3. The chain is built from TRBV9 and TRBJ2-7; 10 bases map to TRBD2. Trimming took 4 bases from V and 3 from J; bases not matched to a gene: 7. Germline-derived CDR1 and CDR2 are SGDLS and YYNGEE. The CDR3 is 15 amino acids. CDR3 bases: TGTGCCAGCAGCCCACAGGCTAGCGGGAGCTACGAGCAGTACTTC. Its translation: CASSPQASGSYEQYF.

The V and J genes are TRBV7-2 and TRBJ2-1; D uncertain. Germline CDR1 SGHTA, CDR2 FQGNSA. The CDR3 has 11 residues. The V end lost 3 bases, the J end lost 15 bases, and 12 bases lay between the germline ends. CDR3 coding DNA: TGTGCCAGCAGCTTTTCTGAGCCGCTGTTCTTC. It translates to CASSFSEPLFF.

The chain combines TRBV28 with TRBJ2-1, with 7 bases identical to TRBD1. The CDR3 has 15 amino acids. Looked up from germline, CDR1 is MDHEN and CDR2 is SYDVKM. With 2 bases clipped from V and 6 bases from J, the junction kept 7 bases outside the gene matches. The CDR3 loop reads CASSLVRDRINEQFF. The CDR3 nucleotides are TGTGCCAGCAGTTTAGTGAGGGACAGAATCAATGAGCAGTTCTTC.

The chain has TRBV28 and TRBJ1-2; 7 positions match TRBD1. The CDR3 contains 14 residues. The germline V gene has CDR1 MDHEN and CDR2 SYDVKM. V lost 5 bases, J lost 4 bases, and 7 bases stayed unmatched. CDR3 coding DNA: TGTGCCAGCAGTCCTCCGACAGGGACCTATGGCTACACCTTC. Translating it yields CASSPPTGTYGYTF.

This clone was recorded once. The gene calls are TRBV28 and TRBJ1-2; 7 bases align to TRBD1. With 5 bases clipped from V and 4 bases from J, the junction kept 19 bases outside the gene matches. Germline V gene data show CDR1 as MDHEN and CDR2 as SYDVKM. The CDR3 contains 18 residues. In DNA, the CDR3 is TGTGCCAGCAGTATTATTTATCCGGGACAGACCACTCCCTATGGCTACACCTTC. This codes for CASSIIYPGQTTPYGYTF.

The chain joins TRBV7-2 to TRBJ1-5; 12 nucleotides align to TRBD1. The junction had 1 base not matched to a gene; V was cut back by 5 bases and J by 5 bases. Looked up from germline, CDR1 is SGHTA and CDR2 is FQGNSA. This CDR3 contains 14 residues. The DNA of the CDR3 is TGTGCCAGCAGCCGGGACAGGGGGCATCAGCCCCAGCATTTT. The encoded protein is CASSRDRGHQPQHF.

The chain combines TRBV5-4 with TRBJ2-5; 7 nucleotides agree with TRBD1. The CDR3 is made up of 14 amino acids. J gave up 1 base and V 4 bases, and 4 bases lay outside the gene matches. Germline V lookup: CDR1 SGHNT, CDR2 YYREEE (reference sequence). The CDR3: CASSTGQLQETQYF. For the CDR3, the DNA is TGTGCCAGCAGCACGGGACAGCTCCAAGAGACCCAGTACTTC.

The CDR3: CSPRRAGADTQYF. The CDR3 region has the DNA TGCAGCCCCCGCCGGGCCGGAGCGGATACGCAGTATTTT. The chain links TRBV29-1 to TRBJ2-3; no clear D gene. V was cut by 8 bases and J by 6 bases, with 18 bases left in between. Germline CDR1 reads SQVTM; CDR2 reads ANQGSEA. The CDR3 is made up of 13 amino acids.

The gene calls are TRBV7-3 and TRBJ2-5; 11 bases agree with TRBD2. The CDR3 extends over 17 amino acids. Looked up from germline, CDR1 is SGHTA and CDR2 is FQGTGA. V was pared by 9 bases and J by 5 bases, with 17 bases of the junction left unmatched. CDR3 bases: TGTGCCAGGCCGGGACTAGCGGTCGGGGCACTAGAGGAGACCCAGTACTTC. Translated: CARPGLAVGALEETQYF.

J is TRBJ2-7 and V is TRBV7-9; D is unclear. The V end was cut by 0 bases, the J end by 8 bases, with 11 bases between. Germline V CDR1 and CDR2: SEHNR, FQNEAQ (reference sequence). The CDR3 loop spans 13 amino acids. CDR3 sequence (DNA): TGTGCCAGCAGCTTAGCTGAGAATGCGCAGCAGTACTTC. This gives the protein CASSLAENAQQYF. Together with reference TRBV7-9 and TRBJ2-7, the CDR3 gives the full variable domain: DTGVSQNPRHKITKRGQNVTFRCDPISEHNRLYWYRQTLGQGPEFLTYFQNEAQLEKSRLLSDRFSAERPKGSFSTLEIQRTEQGDSAMYLCASSLAENAQQYFGPGTRLTVT.

The chain joins TRBV5-1 to TRBJ1-4, with D hard to call. This CDR3 contains 16 residues. Germline lookup yields CDR1 SGHRS and CDR2 YFSETQ. The V gene lost 0 bases and the J gene lost 5 bases, with 14 bases spanning the gap. The CDR3 region is CASSLAGGGLNEKLFF. Here the CDR3 DNA reads TGCGCCAGCAGCTTGGCCGGCGGAGGGCTAAATGAAAAACTGTTTTTT.

The chain employs TRBV5-1 and TRBJ2-1; 9 bases align to TRBD2. This CDR3 is built from 15 residues. The trim removed 4 bases at V and 4 bases at J, leaving 6 bases unmatched. Germline lookup yields CDR1 SGHRS and CDR2 YFSETQ. CDR3 amino acids: CASSRAGGLYNEQFF. CDR3 coding DNA: TGCGCCAGCAGCCGAGCGGGGGGACTATACAATGAGCAGTTCTTC.

This chain connects TRBV9 to TRBJ1-5; D gene unclear. Per germline, CDR1 SGDLS and CDR2 YYNGEE. The CDR3 spans 15 residues. V lost 2 bases, J lost 0 bases, and 9 bases lay in between. CDR3 nucleotide sequence: TGTGCCAGCAGCGTGGACCCCAGTAGCAATCAGCCCCAGCATTTT. This sequence encodes CASSVDPSSNQPQHF. Full variable domain (outside the CDR3, taken from reference TRBV9 and TRBJ1-5): DSGVTQTPKHLITATGQRVTLRCSPRSGDLSVYWYQQSLDQGLQFLIQYYNGEERAKGNILERFSAQQFPDLHSELNLSSLELGDSALYFCASSVDPSSNQPQHFGDGTRLSIL.